This T cell receptor (beta chain) originates from a study of vaccination effects on CD4 cells after COVID-19. V shed 10 bases and J 5 bases; nucleotides not matched to a gene: 10. CDR3 size: 13 residues. Germline V CDR1 and CDR2: SNHLY, FYNNEI. Of note for this clone: What it binds is unknown.

Findings of the study overall: Clones arising from infection and from vaccination showed marked clonal contraction late after vaccination.

Before any sequencing was done, the ViraFEST assay used viral peptide pools to expand antigen-specific CD4+ T cells. Researchers isolated CD4+ T cells once approximately ten days of culture had elapsed. This person's SARS-CoV-2 infection, confirmed by PCR, occurred between March and December 2020. The method was immunoSEQ multiplex PCR; TCRdb's version includes in-frame clones alone and lacks a portion of them. The sample records fewer than 40,000 clones, about 69% being singletons. The clonotype was recovered from a human donor who had a prior SARS-CoV-2 infection. Sequenced here: CD4+ T cells from PBMCs cultured with a peptide pool, sampled before COVID-19 vaccination. This chain joins TRBV2 and TRBJ1-2, with TRBD1 matching 7 bases. This chain's CDR3 is CANGGQAVYGYTF. The CDR3 DNA reads TGTGCCAACGGAGGACAGGCCGTTTATGGCTACACCTTC.